This T cell receptor beta chain came from a study of T cells after yellow fever vaccination. Study observations and caveats: The secondary response peaked faster, at day 5 versus 15, but was weaker.

5'RACE template switching generated TCR cDNA, adding a universal primer site and UMIs. TCRdb re-derived calls from the 5' RACE reads in MiXCR, one entry per CDR3 protein. Altogether some 300,000 distinct CDR3 sequences are present, less than 4.5% being singletons, with the ten largest covering 20% to 25%. The V end lost 5 bases, the J end lost 1 base, and 18 bases lay between the germline ends. From germline, CDR1 is DFQATT and CDR2 SNEGSKA (reference sequence). This CDR3 comprises 16 residues. This clonotype was found many times. No antigen is known for it. The sample in question was PBMCs, obtained on the day of the yellow fever booster vaccination. The sequence came from a man younger than 35 who received the YFV17D yellow fever vaccine. This chain connects TRBV20-1 to TRBJ1-5; D unresolved. The CDR3 reads CSAGRKGFVSNQPQHF. For the CDR3, the DNA is TGCAGTGCTGGAAGGAAGGGCTTTGTAAGCAATCAGCCCCAGCATTTT.